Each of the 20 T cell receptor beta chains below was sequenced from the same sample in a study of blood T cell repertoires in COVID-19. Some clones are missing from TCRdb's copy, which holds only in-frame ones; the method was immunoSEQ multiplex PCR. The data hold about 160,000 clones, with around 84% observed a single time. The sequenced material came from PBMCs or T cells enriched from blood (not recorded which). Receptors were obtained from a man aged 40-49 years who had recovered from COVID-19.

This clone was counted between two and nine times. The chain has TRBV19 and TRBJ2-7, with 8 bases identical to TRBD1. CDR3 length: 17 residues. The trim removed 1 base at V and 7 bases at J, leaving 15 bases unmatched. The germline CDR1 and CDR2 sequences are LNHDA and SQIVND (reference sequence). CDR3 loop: CASSIGTGRFNLLEQYF. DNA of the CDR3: TGTGCCAGTAGTATAGGGACAGGGCGTTTTAACCTCCTGGAGCAGTACTTC.

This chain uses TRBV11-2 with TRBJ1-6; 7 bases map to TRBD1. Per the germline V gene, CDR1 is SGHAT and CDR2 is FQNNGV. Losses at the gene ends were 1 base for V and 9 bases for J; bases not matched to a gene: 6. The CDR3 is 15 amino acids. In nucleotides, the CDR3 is TGTGCCAGCAGCTTAGCAGGGGGTATAGGTTCACCCCTCCACTTT. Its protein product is CASSLAGGIGSPLHF. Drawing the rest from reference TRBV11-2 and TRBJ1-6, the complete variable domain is EAGVAQSPRYKIIEKRQSVAFWCNPISGHATLYWYQQILGQGPKLLIQFQNNGVVDDSQLPKDRFSAERLKGVDSTLKIQPAKLEDSAVYLCASSLAGGIGSPLHFGNGTRLTVT.

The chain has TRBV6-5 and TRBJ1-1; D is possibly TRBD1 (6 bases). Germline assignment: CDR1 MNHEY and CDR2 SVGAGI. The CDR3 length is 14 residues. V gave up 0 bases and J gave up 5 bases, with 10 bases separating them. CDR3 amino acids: CASSYSTRGTEAFF. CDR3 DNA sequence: TGTGCCAGCAGTTACTCTACTAGGGGGACTGAAGCTTTCTTT.

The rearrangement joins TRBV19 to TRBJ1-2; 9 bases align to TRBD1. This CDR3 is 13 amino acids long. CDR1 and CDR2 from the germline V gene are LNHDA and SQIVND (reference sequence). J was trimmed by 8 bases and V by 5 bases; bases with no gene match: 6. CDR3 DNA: TGTGCCAGTAGTCCCTGGGACAGGGCAGGCTACACCTTC. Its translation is CASSPWDRAGYTF.

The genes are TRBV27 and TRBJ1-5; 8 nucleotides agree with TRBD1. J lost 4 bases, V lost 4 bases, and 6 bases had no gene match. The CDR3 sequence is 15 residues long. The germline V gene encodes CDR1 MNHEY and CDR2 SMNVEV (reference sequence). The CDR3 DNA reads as TGTGCCAGCAGTTCGGGACAGGCGAGAAATCAGCCCCAGCATTTT. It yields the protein CASSSGQARNQPQHF.

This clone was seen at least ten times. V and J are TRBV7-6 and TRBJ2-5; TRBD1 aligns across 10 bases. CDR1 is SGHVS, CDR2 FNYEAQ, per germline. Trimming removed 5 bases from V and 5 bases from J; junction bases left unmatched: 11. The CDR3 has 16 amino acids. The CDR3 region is CASSLSGTGARETQYF. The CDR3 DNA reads TGTGCCAGCAGCCTATCCGGGACAGGGGCTAGGGAGACCCAGTACTTC. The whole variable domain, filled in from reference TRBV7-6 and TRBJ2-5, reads GAGVSQSPRYKVTKRGQDVALRCDPISGHVSLYWYRQALGQGPEFLTYFNYEAQQDKSGLPNDRFSAERPEGSISTLTIQRTEQRDSAMYRCASSLSGTGARETQYFGPGTRLLVL.

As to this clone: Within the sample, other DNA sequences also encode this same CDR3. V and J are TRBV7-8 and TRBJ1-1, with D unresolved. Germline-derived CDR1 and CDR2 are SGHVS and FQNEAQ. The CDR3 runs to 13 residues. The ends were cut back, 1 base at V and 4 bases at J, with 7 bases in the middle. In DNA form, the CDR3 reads TGTGCCAGCAGCTTAGGGGGAGGCACTGAAGCTTTCTTT. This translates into CASSLGGGTEAFF.

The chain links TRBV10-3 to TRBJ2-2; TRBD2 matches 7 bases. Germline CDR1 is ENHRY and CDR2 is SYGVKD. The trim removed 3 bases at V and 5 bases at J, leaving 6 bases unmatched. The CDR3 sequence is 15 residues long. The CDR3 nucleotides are TGTGCCATCAGTGACCAGGGAGGGAATACCGGGGAGCTGTTTTTT. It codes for CAISDQGGNTGELFF.

CDR3 bases: TGTGCCAGCAGCCCAGGGGACAGCGTCTACAATGAGCAGTTCTTC. Protein sequence: CASSPGDSVYNEQFF. J is TRBJ2-1 and V is TRBV11-2; 7 nucleotides match TRBD1. The germline gives CDR1 SGHAT, CDR2 FQNNGV. The CDR3 is 15 residues long. The ends lost 5 bases at V and 3 bases at J; junction bases unmatched: 7. Supplemented by reference TRBV11-2 and TRBJ2-1, the full variable domain reads EAGVAQSPRYKIIEKRQSVAFWCNPISGHATLYWYQQILGQGPKLLIQFQNNGVVDDSQLPKDRFSAERLKGVDSTLKIQPAKLEDSAVYLCASSPGDSVYNEQFFGPGTRLTVL.

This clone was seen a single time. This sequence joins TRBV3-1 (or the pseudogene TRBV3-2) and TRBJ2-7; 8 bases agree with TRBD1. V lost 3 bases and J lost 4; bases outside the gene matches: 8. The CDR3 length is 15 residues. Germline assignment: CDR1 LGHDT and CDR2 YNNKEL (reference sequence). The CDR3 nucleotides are TGTGCCAGCAGCCATTCAGGGGGCGCGCCTTACGAGCAGTACTTC. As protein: CASSHSGGAPYEQYF.

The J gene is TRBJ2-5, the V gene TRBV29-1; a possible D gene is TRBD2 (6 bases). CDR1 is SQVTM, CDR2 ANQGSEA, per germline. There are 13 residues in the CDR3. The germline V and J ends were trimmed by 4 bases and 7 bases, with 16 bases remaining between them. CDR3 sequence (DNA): TGCAGCGTTGCCGGGGTGACTAGAGGGACCCAGTACTTC. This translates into CSVAGVTRGTQYF.

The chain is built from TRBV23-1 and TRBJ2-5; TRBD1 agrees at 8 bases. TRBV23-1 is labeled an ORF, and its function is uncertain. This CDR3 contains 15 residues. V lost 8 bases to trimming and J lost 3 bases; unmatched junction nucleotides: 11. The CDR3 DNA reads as TGCGCCAGCGCCGGGACAGGTGGCAGTGAAGAGACCCAGTACTTC. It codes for CASAGTGGSEETQYF.

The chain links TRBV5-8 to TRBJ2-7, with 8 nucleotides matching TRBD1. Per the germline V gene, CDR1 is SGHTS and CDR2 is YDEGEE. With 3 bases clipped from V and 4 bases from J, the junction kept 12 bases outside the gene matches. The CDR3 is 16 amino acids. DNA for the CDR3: TGTGCCAGCAGCTCGACCCTGGGACAGGTTATTTACGAGCAGTACTTC. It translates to CASSSTLGQVIYEQYF.

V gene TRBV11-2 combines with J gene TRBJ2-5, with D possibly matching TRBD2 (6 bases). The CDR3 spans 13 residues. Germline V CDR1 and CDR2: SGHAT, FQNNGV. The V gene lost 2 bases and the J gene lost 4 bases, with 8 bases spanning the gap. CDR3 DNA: TGTGCCAGCAGCTTATGGGGGGTAGAGACCCAGTACTTC. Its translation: CASSLWGVETQYF.

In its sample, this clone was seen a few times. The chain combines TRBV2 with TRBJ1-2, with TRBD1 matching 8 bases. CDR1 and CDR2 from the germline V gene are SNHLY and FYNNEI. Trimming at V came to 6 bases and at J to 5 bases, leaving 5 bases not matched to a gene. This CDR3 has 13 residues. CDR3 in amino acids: CASSLQGAYGYTF. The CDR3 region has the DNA TGTGCCAGCAGCCTCCAGGGGGCGTATGGCTACACCTTC.

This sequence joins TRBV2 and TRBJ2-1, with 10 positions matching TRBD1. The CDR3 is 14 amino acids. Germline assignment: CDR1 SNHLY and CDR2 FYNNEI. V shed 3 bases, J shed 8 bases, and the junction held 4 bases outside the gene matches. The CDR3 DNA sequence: TGTGCCAGCAGTGAGGGACAGGGGTGGGATGAGCAGTTCTTC. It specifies CASSEGQGWDEQFF.

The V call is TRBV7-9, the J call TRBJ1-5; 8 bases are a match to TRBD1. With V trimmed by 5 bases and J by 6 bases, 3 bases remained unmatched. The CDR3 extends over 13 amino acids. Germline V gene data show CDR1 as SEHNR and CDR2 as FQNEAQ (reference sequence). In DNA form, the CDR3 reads TGTGCCAGCAGCGCCGACAGGGGTCAGCCCCAGCATTTT. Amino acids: CASSADRGQPQHF.

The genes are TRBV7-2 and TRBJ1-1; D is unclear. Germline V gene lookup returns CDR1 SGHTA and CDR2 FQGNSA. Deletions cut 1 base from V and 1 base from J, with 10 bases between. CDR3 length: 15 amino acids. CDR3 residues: CASSLVPGSNTEAFF. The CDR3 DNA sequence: TGTGCCAGCAGCTTAGTTCCGGGTTCGAACACTGAAGCTTTCTTT.

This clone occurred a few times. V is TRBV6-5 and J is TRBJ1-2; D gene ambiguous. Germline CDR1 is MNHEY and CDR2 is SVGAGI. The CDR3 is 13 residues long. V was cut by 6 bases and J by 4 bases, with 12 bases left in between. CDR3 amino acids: CASSSDYGYGYTF. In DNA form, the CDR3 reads TGTGCCAGCAGCTCCGACTATGGCTATGGCTACACCTTC.

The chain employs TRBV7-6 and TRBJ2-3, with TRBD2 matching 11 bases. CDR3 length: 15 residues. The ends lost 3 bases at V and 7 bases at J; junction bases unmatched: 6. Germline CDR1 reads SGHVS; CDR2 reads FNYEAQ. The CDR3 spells CASSFGSGGANTQYF. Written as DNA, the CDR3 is TGTGCCAGCAGCTTCGGTAGCGGGGGGGCCAATACGCAGTATTTT.